The T cell receptor beta chain described here comes from a study of T cell responses to AZD1222 COVID-19 vaccine. Study in general: Second doses that came at about 4 or about 12 weeks were put together.

TCRdb's table, derived via immunoSEQ multiplex PCR, lists solely in-frame clones and lacks some. The sample includes under 150,000 clones, 93% seen only once; the top ten take 2.5% to 3.5%. CDR3 length equals 18 residues. As concerns this clone: Its matching antigen is unknown.

Study-wide results and limits: Vaccine-associated CD4 TCRs spanned spike, dominant at 160-218 and 743-854. The donor cohort was predominantly white British with a female majority, and clonal diversity may have been underestimated. All repertoire sampling was performed exclusively after the peak T cell response.

The sequence was collected from an adult in good health. Sequenced here: peripheral blood, sampled on day 0 of AZD1222 vaccination. The gene calls are TRBV21-1 and TRBJ2-2; no check of the table's D call, TRBD2, against the DNA was made. TRBV21-1 is listed as a pseudogene. CDR3 DNA: TGTGCCAGCTCCGGGAGCGGGGATAATAGCGCGGGCACCGGGGAGCTGTTTTTT. Translation: CASSGSGDNSAGTGELFF.